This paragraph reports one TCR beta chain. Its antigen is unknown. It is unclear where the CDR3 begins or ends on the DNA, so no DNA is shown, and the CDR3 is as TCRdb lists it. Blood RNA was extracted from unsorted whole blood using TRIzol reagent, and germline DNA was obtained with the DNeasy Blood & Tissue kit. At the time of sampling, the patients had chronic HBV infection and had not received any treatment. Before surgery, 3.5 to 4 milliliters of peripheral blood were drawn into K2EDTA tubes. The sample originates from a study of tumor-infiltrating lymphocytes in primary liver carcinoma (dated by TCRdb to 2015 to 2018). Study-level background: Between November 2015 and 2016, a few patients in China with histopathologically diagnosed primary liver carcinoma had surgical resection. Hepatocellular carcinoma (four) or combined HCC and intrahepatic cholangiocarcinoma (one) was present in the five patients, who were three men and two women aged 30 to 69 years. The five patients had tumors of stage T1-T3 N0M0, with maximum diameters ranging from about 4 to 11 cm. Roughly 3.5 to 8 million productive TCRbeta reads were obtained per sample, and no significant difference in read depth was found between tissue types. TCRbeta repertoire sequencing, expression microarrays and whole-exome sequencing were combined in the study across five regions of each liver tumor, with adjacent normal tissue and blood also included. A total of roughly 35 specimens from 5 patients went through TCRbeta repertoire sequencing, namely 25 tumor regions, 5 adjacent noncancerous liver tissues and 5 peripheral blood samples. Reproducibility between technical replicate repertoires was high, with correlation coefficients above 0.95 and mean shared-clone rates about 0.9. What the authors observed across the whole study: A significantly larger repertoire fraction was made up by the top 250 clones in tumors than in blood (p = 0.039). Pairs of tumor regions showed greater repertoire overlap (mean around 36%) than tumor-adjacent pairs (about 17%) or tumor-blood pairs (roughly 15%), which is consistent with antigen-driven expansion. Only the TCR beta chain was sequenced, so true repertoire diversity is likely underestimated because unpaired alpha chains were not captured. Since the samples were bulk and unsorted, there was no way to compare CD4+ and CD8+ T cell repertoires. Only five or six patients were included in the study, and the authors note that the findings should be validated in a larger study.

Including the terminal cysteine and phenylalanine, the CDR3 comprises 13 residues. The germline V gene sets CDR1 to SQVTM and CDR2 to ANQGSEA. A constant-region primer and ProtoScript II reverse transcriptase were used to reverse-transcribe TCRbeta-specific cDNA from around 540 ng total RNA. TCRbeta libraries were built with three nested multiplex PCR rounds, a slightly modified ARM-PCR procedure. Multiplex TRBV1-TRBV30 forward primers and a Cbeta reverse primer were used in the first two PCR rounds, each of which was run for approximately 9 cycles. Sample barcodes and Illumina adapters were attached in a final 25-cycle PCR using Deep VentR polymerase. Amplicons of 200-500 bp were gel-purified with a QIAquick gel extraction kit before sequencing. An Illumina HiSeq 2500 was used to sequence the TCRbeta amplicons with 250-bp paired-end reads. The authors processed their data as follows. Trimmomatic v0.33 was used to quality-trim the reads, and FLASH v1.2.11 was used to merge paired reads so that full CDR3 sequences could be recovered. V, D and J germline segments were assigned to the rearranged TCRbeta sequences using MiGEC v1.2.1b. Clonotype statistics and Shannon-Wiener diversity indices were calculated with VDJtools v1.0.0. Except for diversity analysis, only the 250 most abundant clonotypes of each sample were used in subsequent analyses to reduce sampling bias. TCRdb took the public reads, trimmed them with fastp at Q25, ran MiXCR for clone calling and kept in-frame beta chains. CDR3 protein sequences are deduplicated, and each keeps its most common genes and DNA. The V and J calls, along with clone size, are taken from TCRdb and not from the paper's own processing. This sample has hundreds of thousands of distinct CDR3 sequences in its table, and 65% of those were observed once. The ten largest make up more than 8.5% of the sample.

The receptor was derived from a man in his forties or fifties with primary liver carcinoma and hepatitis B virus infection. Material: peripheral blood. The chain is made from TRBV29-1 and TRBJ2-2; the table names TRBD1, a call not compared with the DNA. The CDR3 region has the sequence CSVPGCSPGSCFF.